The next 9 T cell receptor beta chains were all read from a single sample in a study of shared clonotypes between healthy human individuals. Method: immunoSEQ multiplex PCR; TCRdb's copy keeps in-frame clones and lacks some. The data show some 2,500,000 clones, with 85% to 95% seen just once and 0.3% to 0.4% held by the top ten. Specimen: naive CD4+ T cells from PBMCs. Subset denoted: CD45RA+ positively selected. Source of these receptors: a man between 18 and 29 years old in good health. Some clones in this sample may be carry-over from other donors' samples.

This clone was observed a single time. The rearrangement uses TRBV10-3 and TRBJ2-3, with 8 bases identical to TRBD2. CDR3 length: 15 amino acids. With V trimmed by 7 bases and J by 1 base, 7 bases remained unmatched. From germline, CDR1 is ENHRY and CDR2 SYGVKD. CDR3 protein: CAITRSREGTDTQYF. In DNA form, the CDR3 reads TGTGCCATCACCCGCTCGCGGGAGGGCACAGATACGCAGTATTTT.

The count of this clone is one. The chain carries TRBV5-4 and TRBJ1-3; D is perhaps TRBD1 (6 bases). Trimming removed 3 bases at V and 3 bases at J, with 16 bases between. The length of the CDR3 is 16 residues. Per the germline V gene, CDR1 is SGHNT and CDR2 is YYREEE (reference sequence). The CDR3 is CASSSVGGAYGNTIYF. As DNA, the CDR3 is TGTGCCAGCAGCTCGGTGGGGGGCGCGTATGGAAACACCATATATTTT.

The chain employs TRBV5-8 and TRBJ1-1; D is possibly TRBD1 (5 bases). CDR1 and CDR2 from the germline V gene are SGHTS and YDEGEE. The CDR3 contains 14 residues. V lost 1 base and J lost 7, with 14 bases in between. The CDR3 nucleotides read TGTGCCAGCAGCTTGAGGGGCTTTAAGGTTGAAGCTTTCTTT. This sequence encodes CASSLRGFKVEAFF.

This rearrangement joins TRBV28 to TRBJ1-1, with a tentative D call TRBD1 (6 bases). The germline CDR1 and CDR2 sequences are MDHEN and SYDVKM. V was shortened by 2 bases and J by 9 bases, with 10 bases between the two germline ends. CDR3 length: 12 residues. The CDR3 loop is CASSLGQIQAFF. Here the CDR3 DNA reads TGTGCCAGCAGTTTAGGACAGATTCAAGCTTTCTTT.

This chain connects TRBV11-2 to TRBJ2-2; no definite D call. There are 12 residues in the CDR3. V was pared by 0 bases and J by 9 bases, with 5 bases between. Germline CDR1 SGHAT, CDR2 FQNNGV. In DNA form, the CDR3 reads TGTGCCAGCAGCTTAGATCAGAGGGAGCTGTTTTTT. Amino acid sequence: CASSLDQRELFF.

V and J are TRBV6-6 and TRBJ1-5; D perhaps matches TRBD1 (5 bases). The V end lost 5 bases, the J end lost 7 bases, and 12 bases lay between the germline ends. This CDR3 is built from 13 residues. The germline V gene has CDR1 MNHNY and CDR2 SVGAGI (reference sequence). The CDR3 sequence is CASSNHQGQPQHF. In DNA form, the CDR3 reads TGTGCCAGCAGTAATCATCAGGGACAGCCCCAGCATTTT.

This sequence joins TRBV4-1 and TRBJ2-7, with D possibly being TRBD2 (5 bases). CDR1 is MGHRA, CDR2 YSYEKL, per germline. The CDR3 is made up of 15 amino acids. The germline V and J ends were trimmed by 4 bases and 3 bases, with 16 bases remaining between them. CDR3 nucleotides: TGCGCCAGCAGCCCATCATTGGGGAGCGGCTACGAGCAGTACTTC. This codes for CASSPSLGSGYEQYF.

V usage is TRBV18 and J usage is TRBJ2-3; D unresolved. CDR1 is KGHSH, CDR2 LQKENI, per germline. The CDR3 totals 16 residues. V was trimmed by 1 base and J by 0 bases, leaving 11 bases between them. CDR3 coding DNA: TGTGCCAGCTCACCACTGGGCGGTCCGAGCACAGATACGCAGTATTTT. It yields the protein CASSPLGGPSTDTQYF. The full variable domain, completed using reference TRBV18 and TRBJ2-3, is NAGVMQNPRHLVRRRGQEARLRCSPMKGHSHVYWYRQLPEEGLKFMVYLQKENIIDESGMPKERFSAEFPKEGPSILRIQQVVRGDSAAYFCASSPLGGPSTDTQYFGPGTRLTVL.

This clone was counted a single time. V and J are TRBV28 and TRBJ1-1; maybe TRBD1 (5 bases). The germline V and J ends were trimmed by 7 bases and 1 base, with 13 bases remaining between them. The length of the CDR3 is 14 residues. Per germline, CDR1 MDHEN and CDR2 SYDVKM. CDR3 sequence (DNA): TGTGCCAGCATGGGGCGGCTGAAGAACACTGAAGCTTTCTTT. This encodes CASMGRLKNTEAFF.